One T cell receptor (beta chain) is described in this entry. Here immunoSEQ multiplex PCR was the method, and the copy in TCRdb shows in-frame clones only, minus some. This sample has approximately 100,000 clones, with about 89% found just once. Trimming at V came to 7 bases and at J to 9 bases, leaving 9 bases not matched to a gene. This CDR3 is 14 amino acids long. Germline V gives CDR1 LNHDA, CDR2 SQIVND (reference sequence). The sample comes from a study of T cell responses to AZD1222 COVID-19 vaccine. Specimen: peripheral blood, collected on day 0 of AZD1222 vaccination. This TCR was sampled from an adult in good health. J is TRBJ1-6 and V is TRBV19; TRBD1 matches 7 bases. The CDR3 reads CASNRQGQSSPLHF. The CDR3 DNA reads TGTGCCAGTAACCGACAGGGACAAAGTTCACCCCTCCACTTT.